The following is a T cell receptor beta chain sequence with its context. Its antigen is undetermined. Trimming took 0 bases from V and 6 from J, leaving 14 bases between them. Germline V CDR1 and CDR2: MNHEY, SMNVEV (reference sequence). The CDR3 loop spans 16 amino acids. PCR involved 60 Vbeta and 13 Jbeta primers. The data were produced by immunoSEQ multiplex PCR, yet TCRdb's version contains in-frame clones alone and is incomplete. The table has approximately 90,000 clones, about 76% seen once; the top ten hold 4.9%. This record belongs to a study of cytomegalovirus exposure and HLA in healthy donors. Notes on the study in general: Analysis performed later showed TCR beta chains linked to HLA being more clonally expanded than equally common others.

Sequencing used PBMCs. The TCR comes from a woman in her forties in good health and CMV-seronegative. This chain connects TRBV27 to TRBJ2-2; no definite D call. The CDR3, as DNA: TGTGCCAGCAGTTTATCAGCCAGGTCGCTCTCCGGGGAGCTGTTTTTT. It yields the protein CASSLSARSLSGELFF.